The next 19 T cell receptor beta chains were all read from a single sample in a study of T cell changes during pregnancy in multiple sclerosis. Here immunoSEQ multiplex PCR was the method, and the copy in TCRdb shows in-frame clones only, minus some. In the table there are roughly 43,000 clones, roughly 87% of which are singletons. The sequencing used CD4+ T cells from peripheral blood mononuclear cells, collected after pregnancy. All receptors come from a female donor with multiple sclerosis, enrolled in a pregnancy study.

This clone was seen a handful of times. This rearrangement joins TRBV6-1 to TRBJ2-7, with TRBD1 identical over 7 bases. Trimming removed 6 bases from V and 5 bases from J; junction bases left unmatched: 4. Germline CDR1 MNHNS, CDR2 SASEGT. The CDR3 runs 12 residues. Here the CDR3 DNA reads TGTGCCAGCAGAAACGACAGGGACGAGCAGTACTTC. Amino acids: CASRNDRDEQYF.

The chain uses TRBV5-1 and TRBJ2-3; weak D call: TRBD1 (5 bases). The ends were cut back, 2 bases at V and 0 bases at J, with 10 bases in the middle. This CDR3 is 15 amino acids long. CDR1 is SGHRS, CDR2 YFSETQ, per germline. The CDR3 here is CASSLGRASTDTQYF. Written as DNA, the CDR3 is TGCGCCAGCAGCTTAGGCAGGGCCAGCACAGATACGCAGTATTTT.

The rearrangement joins TRBV28 to TRBJ2-7; a possible D gene is TRBD1 (5 bases). The CDR3 covers 14 residues. Between the trimmed V and J ends, which lost 6 bases and 3 bases, there was a span of 15 bases. Germline lookup yields CDR1 MDHEN and CDR2 SYDVKM. This CDR3 is CASSPPQELYEQYF. As DNA, the CDR3 is TGTGCCAGCAGCCCCCCACAGGAACTCTACGAGCAGTACTTC.

V is TRBV7-9 and J is TRBJ2-3; a possible D gene is TRBD1 (8 bases). CDR3 length equals 14 residues. V was trimmed by 8 bases and J by 10 bases, leaving 22 bases between them. Per the germline V gene, CDR1 is SEHNR and CDR2 is FQNEAQ (reference sequence). CDR3 protein: CASFGGQGALSQYF. The CDR3 region has the DNA TGTGCCAGCTTCGGGGGGCAGGGGGCGCTTTCGCAGTATTTT.

This rearrangement joins TRBV27 to TRBJ2-7; perhaps TRBD1 as D (7 bases). The V gene lost 5 bases and the J gene lost 7 bases, with 24 bases spanning the gap. CDR1 MNHEY and CDR2 SMNVEV come from the germline V gene (reference sequence). This CDR3 has 16 amino acids. The CDR3 DNA is TGTGCCAGCAGTAGGCAGGGGGTTCGGGTAGCGGATGAGCAGTACTTC. Residues: CASSRQGVRVADEQYF.

The gene calls are TRBV6-1 and TRBJ1-2; D is possibly TRBD1 (6 bases). Trimming left V 1 base short and J 3 bases short, with 12 bases between. Germline V lookup: CDR1 MNHNS, CDR2 SASEGT. The CDR3 runs to 15 residues. The CDR3 coding sequence is TGTGCCAGCAGTGAAGTCGTTTGGACAGACTATGGCTACACCTTC. Amino acid sequence: CASSEVVWTDYGYTF.

The chain has TRBV19 and TRBJ2-7; D is possibly TRBD2 (5 bases). The germline CDR1 and CDR2 sequences are LNHDA and SQIVND (reference sequence). The V end lost 3 bases, the J end lost 6 bases, and 15 bases lay between the germline ends. The CDR3 contains 14 residues. CDR3 in DNA: TGTGCCAGTAGTATGGCGGGCAGGTCCCTCGAGCAGTACTTC. It specifies CASSMAGRSLEQYF.

This chain connects TRBV6-4 to TRBJ2-1; TRBD2 agrees at 12 bases. CDR3 length: 16 residues. Looked up from germline, CDR1 is MRHNA and CDR2 is SNTAGT. V dropped 2 bases and J dropped 9; count of bases not matched to a gene: 8. The CDR3 here is CASSDPSGRAMGEQFF. DNA for the CDR3: TGTGCCAGCAGTGACCCTAGCGGGAGGGCCATGGGTGAGCAGTTCTTC.

This clone appeared once. J is TRBJ2-1 and V is TRBV28; 7 bases are a match to TRBD2. The CDR3 has 17 amino acids. The V gene end was trimmed by 5 bases and the J gene end by 1 base; junction bases not matched to a gene: 11. CDR1 MDHEN and CDR2 SYDVKM come from the germline V gene. In nucleotides, the CDR3 is TGTGCCAGCAGTCCTGAAGCGGGATATAGTTCCTACAATGAGCAGTTCTTC. The encoded protein is CASSPEAGYSSYNEQFF.

This rearrangement joins TRBV7-2 to TRBJ2-1; no firm D call. Trimming removed 2 bases at V and 3 bases at J, with 8 bases between. There are 14 residues in the CDR3. CDR1 and CDR2 (germline): SGHTA, FQGNSA. CDR3 in amino acids: CASSLRVDYNEQFF. DNA of the CDR3: TGTGCCAGCAGCTTACGGGTAGACTACAATGAGCAGTTCTTC.

The chain has TRBV27 and TRBJ2-1; TRBD1 matches at 9 bases. CDR3 length: 14 residues. J was trimmed by 7 bases and V by 6 bases; bases with no gene match: 7. CDR1 MNHEY and CDR2 SMNVEV come from the germline V gene (reference sequence). CDR3 sequence (DNA): TGTGCCAGCAGCGGGGACAGGGTAGAGAATGAGCAGTTCTTC. Its protein is CASSGDRVENEQFF.

This sequence joins TRBV6-1 and TRBJ1-6, with 7 positions matching TRBD1. Germline values: CDR1 MNHNS, CDR2 SASEGT. The CDR3 is made up of 16 amino acids. V dropped 6 bases and J dropped 2; count of bases not matched to a gene: 7. CDR3 region: CASREQGTAYNSPLHF. CDR3 DNA: TGTGCCAGCAGGGAACAGGGGACGGCCTATAATTCACCCCTCCACTTT.

CDR3 region: CASSLLAGVGYNEQFF. The DNA of the CDR3 is TGTGCCAGCAGTTTATTAGCGGGAGTAGGGTACAATGAGCAGTTCTTC. This chain uses TRBV27 with TRBJ2-1; 9 nucleotides line up with TRBD2. Unmatched junction bases numbered 5, after V lost 1 base and J lost 4 bases. Germline CDR1 reads MNHEY; CDR2 reads SMNVEV (reference sequence). The CDR3 has 16 amino acids.

The rearrangement uses TRBV6-5 and TRBJ1-2; the D gene is possibly TRBD1 (5 bases). Trimming cost V 5 bases and J 0 bases, with 13 bases left between them. The CDR3 has 15 residues. Germline V gives CDR1 MNHEY, CDR2 SVGAGI. CDR3 region: CASSPQGRANYGYTF. DNA for the CDR3: TGTGCCAGCAGTCCCCAGGGTCGGGCTAACTATGGCTACACCTTC.

The V call is TRBV7-2, the J call TRBJ2-5; D possibly corresponds to TRBD2 (6 bases). The germline V and J ends were trimmed by 5 bases and 1 base, with 14 bases remaining between them. This CDR3 contains 15 residues. Germline CDR1 SGHTA, CDR2 FQGNSA. The CDR3 protein is CASSTRAGLQETQYF. In DNA form, the CDR3 reads TGTGCCAGCAGCACCCGAGCGGGCCTCCAAGAGACCCAGTACTTC.

The chain recombines TRBV2 with TRBJ2-5, with 7 bases lining up with TRBD2. The CDR3 runs 13 residues. V lost 1 base, J lost 5 bases, and 1 base stayed unmatched. Germline CDR1 SNHLY, CDR2 FYNNEI. The CDR3 loop is CASSEGEGETQYF. The CDR3 coding sequence is TGTGCCAGCAGTGAAGGGGAGGGGGAGACCCAGTACTTC.

The CDR3 loop reads CASSQHPSGSYEQYF. Written as DNA, the CDR3 is TGTGCCAGCAGCCAACATCCTAGCGGGAGCTACGAGCAGTACTTC. J is TRBJ2-7 and V is TRBV4-2; TRBD2 agrees at 10 bases. The germline V gene encodes CDR1 LGHNA and CDR2 YNFKEQ. J lost 3 bases, V lost 2 bases, and 4 bases had no gene match. CDR3 length: 15 amino acids.

This clone was recorded a few times. Here the CDR3 reads CASSYGSGSGELFF. CDR3 DNA sequence: TGTGCCAGCAGTTACGGATCAGGATCCGGGGAGCTGTTTTTT. The chain is built from TRBV6-5 and TRBJ2-2, with no clear D. There are 14 residues in the CDR3. The germline V gene encodes CDR1 MNHEY and CDR2 SVGAGI. V was shortened by 2 bases and J by 6 bases, with 10 bases between the two germline ends.

The chain combines TRBV4-2 with TRBJ2-7, with D possibly TRBD2 on 7 matching bases. V was cut by 5 bases and J by 2 bases, with 22 bases left in between. Germline CDR1 is LGHNA and CDR2 is YNFKEQ. The CDR3 is 17 amino acids. The CDR3 sequence is CASSVGRSGHQTYEQYF. The DNA for the CDR3 is TGTGCCAGCAGCGTCGGGAGGTCGGGACACCAAACCTACGAGCAGTACTTC.